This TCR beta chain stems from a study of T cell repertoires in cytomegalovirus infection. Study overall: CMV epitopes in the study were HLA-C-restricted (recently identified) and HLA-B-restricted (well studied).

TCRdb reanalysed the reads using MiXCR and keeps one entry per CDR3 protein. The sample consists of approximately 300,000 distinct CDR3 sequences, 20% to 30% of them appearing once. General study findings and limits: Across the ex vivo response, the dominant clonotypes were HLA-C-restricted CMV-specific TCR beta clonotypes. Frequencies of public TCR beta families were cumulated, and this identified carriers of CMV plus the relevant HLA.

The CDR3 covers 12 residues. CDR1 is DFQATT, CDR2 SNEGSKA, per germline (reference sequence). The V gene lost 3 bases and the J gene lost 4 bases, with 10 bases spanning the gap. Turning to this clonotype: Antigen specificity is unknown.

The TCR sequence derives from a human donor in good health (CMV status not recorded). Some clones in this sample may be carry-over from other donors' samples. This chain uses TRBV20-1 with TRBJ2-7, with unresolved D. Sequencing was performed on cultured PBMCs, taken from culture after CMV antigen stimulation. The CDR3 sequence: CSASPVEYEQYF. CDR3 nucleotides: TGCAGTGCTAGCCCCGTTGAGTACGAGCAGTACTTC.